This T cell receptor beta chain was identified during a study of blood T cell repertoires in COVID-19. Study information: COVID-19 samples from acute and convalescent phases originated in the United States, Italy and Spain. In each case, the material was cDNA or gDNA derived from T cells, B-cell-depleted T cells, or PBMCs.

As processed by the authors: Estimation of nucleated cell counts relied on the amplification of reference gene primers. Method: immunoSEQ multiplex PCR; TCRdb's copy keeps in-frame clones and lacks some. V and J calls and clone size are copied from that table; D and trimming were computed from the DNA. Seen here are 150,000 to 200,000 clones, 60% to 80% observed once, and the top ten hold 17%. Cohort assignment relied on participant-reported clinical history. The origin of this receptor is a woman aged 45-60 years who had recovered from COVID-19. The sequencing sample was made of PBMCs or T cells enriched from blood (not recorded which).

The CDR3 here is CASNPSAGSDYGYTF. CDR3 sequence (DNA): TGTGCCAGTAACCCTTCTGCGGGCTCAGACTATGGCTACACCTTC. The rearrangement uses TRBV19 and TRBJ1-2; D unresolved. This CDR3 comprises 15 residues. Trimming shortened V by 7 bases and J by 3 bases, and 18 bases separated the two germline ends. Germline CDR1 and CDR2: LNHDA and SQIVND (reference sequence).